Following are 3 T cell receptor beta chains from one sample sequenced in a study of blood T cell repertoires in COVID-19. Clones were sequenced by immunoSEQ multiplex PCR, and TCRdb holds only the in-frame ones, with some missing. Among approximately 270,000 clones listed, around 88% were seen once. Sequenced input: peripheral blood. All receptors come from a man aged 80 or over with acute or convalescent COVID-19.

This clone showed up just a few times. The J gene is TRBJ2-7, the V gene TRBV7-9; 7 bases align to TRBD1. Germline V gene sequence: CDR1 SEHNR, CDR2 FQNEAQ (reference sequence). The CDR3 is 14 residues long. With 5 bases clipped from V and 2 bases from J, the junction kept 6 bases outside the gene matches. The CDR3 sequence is CASSGGTVAYEQYF. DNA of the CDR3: TGTGCCAGCAGCGGTGGGACAGTAGCCTACGAGCAGTACTTC. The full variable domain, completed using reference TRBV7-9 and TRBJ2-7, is DTGVSQNPRHKITKRGQNVTFRCDPISEHNRLYWYRQTLGQGPEFLTYFQNEAQLEKSRLLSDRFSAERPKGSFSTLEIQRTEQGDSAMYLCASSGGTVAYEQYFGPGTRLTVT.

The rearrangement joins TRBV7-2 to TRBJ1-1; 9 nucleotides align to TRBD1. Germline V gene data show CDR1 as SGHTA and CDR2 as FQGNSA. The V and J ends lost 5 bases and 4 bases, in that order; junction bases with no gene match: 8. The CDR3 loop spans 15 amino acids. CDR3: CASSPQTGGGTEAFF. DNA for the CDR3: TGTGCCAGCAGCCCCCAGACAGGGGGAGGCACTGAAGCTTTCTTT.

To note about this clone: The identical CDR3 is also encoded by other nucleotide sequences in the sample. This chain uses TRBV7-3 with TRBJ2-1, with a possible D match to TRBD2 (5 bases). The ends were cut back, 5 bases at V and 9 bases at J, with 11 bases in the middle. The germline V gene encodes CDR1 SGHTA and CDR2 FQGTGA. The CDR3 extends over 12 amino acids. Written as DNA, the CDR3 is TGTGCCAGCAGCCTGAGTGGAGGTGAGCAGTTCTTC. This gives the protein CASSLSGGEQFF.